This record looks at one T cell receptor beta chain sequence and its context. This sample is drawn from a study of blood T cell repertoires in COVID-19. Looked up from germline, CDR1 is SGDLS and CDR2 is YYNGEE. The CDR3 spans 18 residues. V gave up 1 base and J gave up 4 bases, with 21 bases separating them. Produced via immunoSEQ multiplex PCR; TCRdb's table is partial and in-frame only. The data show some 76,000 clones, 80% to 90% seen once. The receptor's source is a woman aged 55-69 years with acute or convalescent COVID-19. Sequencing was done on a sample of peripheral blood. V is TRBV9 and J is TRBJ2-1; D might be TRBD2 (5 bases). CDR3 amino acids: CASSVSPAGIALYNEQFF. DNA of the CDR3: TGTGCCAGCAGCGTAAGCCCTGCAGGAATAGCGTTATACAATGAGCAGTTCTTC. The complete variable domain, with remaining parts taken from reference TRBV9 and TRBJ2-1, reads DSGVTQTPKHLITATGQRVTLRCSPRSGDLSVYWYQQSLDQGLQFLIQYYNGEERAKGNILERFSAQQFPDLHSELNLSSLELGDSALYFCASSVSPAGIALYNEQFFGPGTRLTVL.